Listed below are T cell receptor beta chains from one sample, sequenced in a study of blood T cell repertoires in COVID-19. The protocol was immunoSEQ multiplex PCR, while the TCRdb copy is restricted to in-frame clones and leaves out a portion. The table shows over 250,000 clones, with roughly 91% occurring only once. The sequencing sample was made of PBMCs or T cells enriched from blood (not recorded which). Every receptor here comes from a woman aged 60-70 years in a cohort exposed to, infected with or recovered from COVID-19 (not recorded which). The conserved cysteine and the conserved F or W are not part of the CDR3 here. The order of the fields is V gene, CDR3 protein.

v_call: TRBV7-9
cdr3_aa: ASSLNRGSTNEKLF

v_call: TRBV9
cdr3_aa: ASRDSRGGYT

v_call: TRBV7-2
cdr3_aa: ASSPGSPNTEAF

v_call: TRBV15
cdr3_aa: ATSAGTSGNNEQF

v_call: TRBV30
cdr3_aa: AWSVETGVKKRNTQY

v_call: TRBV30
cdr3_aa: AWRGGAGEKLF

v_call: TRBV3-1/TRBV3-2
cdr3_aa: ASCPEAGSYNEQF

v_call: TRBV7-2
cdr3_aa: ASSSPPLAGVTGELF

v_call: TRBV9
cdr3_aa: ASSGRAGAGLNTEAF

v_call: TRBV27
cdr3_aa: ASSLSRLGGEDYGYT

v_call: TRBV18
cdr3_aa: ASSLSQGTVVETQY

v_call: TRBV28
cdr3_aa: ASSSPTAGATNIQY

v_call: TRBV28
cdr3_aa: ASSSGTGGYQETQY

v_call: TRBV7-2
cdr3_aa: ASSTTDRGFDEQF